This T cell receptor beta chain stems from a study of cytomegalovirus exposure and HLA in healthy donors. Study-wide results and caveats: High specificity and sensitivity for cytomegalovirus status were reported for the classifier. Most TCR sequences were seen very rarely across donors, but some public TCRs occurred in many. Subsequent analysis showed first-cohort TCR clusters tending to co-occur in some 120 validation repertoires.

Trimming cost V 5 bases and J 11 bases; bases outside gene matches: 23. This CDR3 comprises 17 residues. Germline V gene lookup returns CDR1 SGHVS and CDR2 FQNEAQ. Clones were read by immunoSEQ multiplex PCR, and TCRdb kept only the in-frame ones, dropping some. This sample has tens of thousands of clones; about 89% occur once, and the top ten carry 3.1%. For this clone: The antigen remains undetermined.

The chain has TRBV7-8 and TRBJ2-7, with 8 bases lining up with TRBD2. The sequence was collected from a man aged 18 to 35 in good health and CMV-seronegative. The sequencing sample was made of PBMCs. CDR3 DNA: TGTGCCAGCAGCCTCTACCGGGACTCCGGGCGAGCGGGAGAAAAGTACTTC. It is translated as CASSLYRDSGRAGEKYF.